The entry that follows covers one T cell receptor beta chain sequence. The data derive from a study of blood T cell repertoires in COVID-19. At the level of the study: Italy, Spain and the United States were the sources of the convalescent and acute COVID-19 samples. PBMCs, B-cell-depleted T cells, or T cells provided the cDNA or gDNA that made up the material.

How the authors handled the data: Reference gene primer amplification in the assay estimated nucleated cell counts. The assay was immunoSEQ multiplex PCR, and TCRdb's table has in-frame clones only and misses some. Clonal size and the V and J genes are those of that table, whereas D and trimming came from the DNA. The sample yields some 200,000 clones, nearly 90% seen once. The CDR3 has 13 residues. V was trimmed by 7 bases and J by 6 bases, leaving 13 bases between them. The chain has TRBV12-3 or TRBV12-4 and TRBJ1-5, with D maybe TRBD1 (5 bases). Sequencing was done on a sample of peripheral blood. This receptor was identified in a woman aged 18-29 years who had recovered from COVID-19. The CDR3 spells CASMSRTSQPQHF. Here the CDR3 DNA reads TGTGCCAGCATGTCGAGGACAAGTCAGCCCCAGCATTTT.